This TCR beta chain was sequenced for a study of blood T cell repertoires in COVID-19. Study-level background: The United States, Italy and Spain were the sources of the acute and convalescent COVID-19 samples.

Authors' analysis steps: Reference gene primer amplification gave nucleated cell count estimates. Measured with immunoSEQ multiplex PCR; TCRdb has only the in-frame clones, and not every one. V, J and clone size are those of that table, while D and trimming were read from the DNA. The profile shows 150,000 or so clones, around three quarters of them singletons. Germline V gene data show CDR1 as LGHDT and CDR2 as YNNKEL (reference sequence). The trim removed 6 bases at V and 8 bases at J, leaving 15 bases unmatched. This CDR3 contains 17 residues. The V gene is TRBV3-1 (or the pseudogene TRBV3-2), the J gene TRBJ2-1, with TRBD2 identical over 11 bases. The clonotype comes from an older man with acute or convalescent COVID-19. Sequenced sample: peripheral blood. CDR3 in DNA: TGTGCCAGCAGTCCTCGGCTTCCTAGCGGGGGGACGGATGAGCAGTTCTTC. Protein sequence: CASSPRLPSGGTDEQFF.